Presented here are 17 T cell receptor beta chains from one specimen sequenced in a study of blood T cells in healthy people across ages. The use of a sample-barcoded 5' primer and a J-beta primer mix characterized a second PCR of roughly 7 to 11 cycles. TCRdb re-derived calls from the 5' RACE reads in MiXCR, one entry per CDR3 protein. The data contain under 2 million distinct CDR3 sequences, roughly 30% of them seen just once; the ten biggest clones take up approximately 10%. Sequenced input: blood. The origin of the receptors is a woman under 40 in good health.

In its sample, this clonotype was seen many times. The V call is TRBV20-1, the J call TRBJ2-1; 9 positions agree with TRBD2. V lost 3 bases, J lost 5 bases, and 11 bases stayed unmatched. Per germline, CDR1 DFQATT and CDR2 SNEGSKA (reference sequence). There are 16 residues in the CDR3. The DNA of the CDR3 is TGCAGTGCTAGCGTCCGCGGGAGGGCCTTCGACAATGAGCAGTTCTTC. It is translated as CSASVRGRAFDNEQFF.

The chain is built from TRBV20-1 and TRBJ1-1; possibly TRBD1 for D (6 bases). Deletions cut 6 bases from V and 3 bases from J, with 20 bases between. The germline V gene encodes CDR1 DFQATT and CDR2 SNEGSKA (reference sequence). The CDR3 runs to 15 residues. The CDR3 protein is CSAEGAGARDTEAFF. The CDR3 nucleotides read TGCAGTGCCGAAGGGGCAGGGGCTCGGGACACTGAAGCTTTCTTT.

In this sample, this clonotype turned up many times. The chain couples TRBV29-1 to TRBJ2-7; D is uncertain. V lost 6 bases to trimming and J lost 3 bases, with 6 bases between them. Per germline, CDR1 SQVTM and CDR2 ANQGSEA. The CDR3 has 10 amino acids. DNA for the CDR3: TGCAGCGTCGCGAACTACGAGCAGTACTTC. This sequence encodes CSVANYEQYF.

This clonotype showed up just a few times. V is TRBV10-3 and J is TRBJ2-1; 9 bases match TRBD2. V trimming: 6 bases; J trimming: 7 bases; junction bases outside the gene matches: 7. The CDR3 covers 14 residues. Germline V CDR1 and CDR2: ENHRY, SYGVKD. The CDR3 DNA reads TGTGCCATCAGCCCGAGCGGGAGGTGGAATGAGCAGTTCTTC. The encoded protein is CAISPSGRWNEQFF.

The chain uses TRBV20-1 and TRBJ1-4; TRBD1 might be the D (6 bases). Trimming cost V 6 bases and J 7 bases, with 9 bases left between them. The CDR3 is 11 residues long. Germline values: CDR1 DFQATT, CDR2 SNEGSKA (reference sequence). The DNA for the CDR3 is TGCAGTGCCAAGACAGGTGAAAAACTGTTTTTT. Protein sequence: CSAKTGEKLFF.

This clonotype was recorded a few times. This rearrangement joins TRBV9 to TRBJ1-6; D gene uncertain. Germline-derived CDR1 and CDR2 are SGDLS and YYNGEE. Trimming removed 5 bases from V and 6 bases from J, with 15 bases in between. The CDR3 consists of 15 residues. DNA for the CDR3: TGTGCCAGCAGAGCCGAGTTGGGCAGTAATTCACCCCTCCACTTT. Its protein is CASRAELGSNSPLHF.

This clonotype came up a few times. The chain is built from TRBV11-2 and TRBJ2-7, with 9 bases aligning to TRBD1. The CDR3 length is 13 residues. V shed 1 base, J shed 6 bases, and the junction held 1 base outside the gene matches. The germline CDR1 and CDR2 sequences are SGHAT and FQNNGV. In nucleotides, the CDR3 is TGTGCCAGCAGCTTAGCACAGGGGGCCGAGCAGTACTTC. Translated: CASSLAQGAEQYF.

This clonotype was counted only a few times. The chain recombines TRBV29-1 with TRBJ2-7; the D is unclear. Germline V gives CDR1 SQVTM, CDR2 ANQGSEA. Between the trimmed V and J ends, which lost 3 bases and 3 bases, there was a span of 9 bases. This CDR3 comprises 12 residues. The chain's CDR3 is CSVEKYGYEQYF. As DNA, the CDR3 is TGCAGCGTTGAGAAGTACGGCTACGAGCAGTACTTC.

The chain is built from TRBV27 and TRBJ2-7; no firm D call. Trimming pared 0 bases from V and 5 bases from J, leaving 8 bases between. CDR1 MNHEY and CDR2 SMNVEV come from the germline V gene (reference sequence). This CDR3 is built from 13 residues. The CDR3 DNA is TGTGCCAGCAGTTTATCTACATGGCACGAGCAGTACTTC. Protein sequence: CASSLSTWHEQYF.

On this clonotype itself: A much larger clone differs by one base, so this may be a read error. This chain links TRBV6-6 with TRBJ1-5, with a possible D match to TRBD1 (6 bases). This CDR3 has 13 amino acids. Germline CDR1 reads MNHNY; CDR2 reads SVGAGI (reference sequence). V shed 4 bases and J shed 4 bases, with 8 bases lying between them. CDR3 amino acids: CASSWDKNQPQHF. The CDR3 DNA is TGTGCCAGCAGTTGGGACAAGAATCAGCCCCAGCATTTT.

This clonotype was detected many times. Its ends do not fully match the called genes, so a read error is possible. V gene TRBV18 combines with J gene TRBJ2-7; a weak D match, TRBD1 (5 bases). In germline, CDR1 is KGHSH, CDR2 LQKENI. The CDR3 has 12 residues. The chain's CDR3 is CASSDSSYEQYF. The CDR3 nucleotides read TGCGCCAGCAGCGACAGTTCTTACGAGCAGTACTTC.

This clonotype was seen a handful of times. The chain recombines TRBV12-3 or TRBV12-4 with TRBJ2-3; 7 bases are a match to TRBD1. The V gene end was trimmed by 6 bases and the J gene end by 5 bases; junction bases not matched to a gene: 8. The CDR3 consists of 14 residues. The CDR3, as DNA: TGTGCCAGCAGACCGGACAGGTGGGAAGATACGCAGTATTTT. Its protein is CASRPDRWEDTQYF.

The chain combines TRBV7-9 with TRBJ2-7, with no clear D. With 3 bases removed from V and 1 base from J, the gap between germline ends came to 10 bases. The germline V gene has CDR1 SEHNR and CDR2 FQNEAQ (reference sequence). The CDR3 sequence is 14 residues long. CDR3 sequence reads: CASSFSFDSYEQYF. CDR3 coding DNA: TGTGCCAGCAGCTTTAGTTTCGATTCCTACGAGCAGTACTTC.

This clonotype was detected many times. The chain has TRBV4-1 and TRBJ2-4; D is unresolved. The germline V gene encodes CDR1 MGHRA and CDR2 YSYEKL. Between the trimmed V and J ends, which lost 0 bases and 0 bases, there was a span of 12 bases. There are 17 residues in the CDR3. DNA for the CDR3: TGCGCCAGCAGCCAAGATCCGAAGGGATCAGCCAAAAACATTCAGTACTTC. This translates into CASSQDPKGSAKNIQYF.

The V gene is TRBV29-1, the J gene TRBJ1-2, with TRBD1 as a possible D gene (5 bases). Germline CDR1 and CDR2: SQVTM and ANQGSEA. The CDR3 totals 11 residues. The CDR3 region has the DNA TGCGGCGGCAGGGTCCACTATGGCTACACCTTC. The encoded protein is CGGRVHYGYTF.

The chain couples TRBV20-1 to TRBJ2-1, with TRBD2 identical over 7 bases. The CDR3 extends over 16 amino acids. Germline trimming cut 0 bases from V and 0 bases from J; bases unmatched to any gene: 5. Germline CDR1 DFQATT, CDR2 SNEGSKA (reference sequence). This chain's CDR3 is CSARDLKRGSYNEQFF. In DNA, the CDR3 is TGCAGTGCTAGAGATCTGAAGCGGGGCTCCTACAATGAGCAGTTCTTC.

The chain employs TRBV5-1 and TRBJ1-2, with D uncertain. CDR3 length equals 15 residues. The germline CDR1 and CDR2 sequences are SGHRS and YFSETQ. The germline V and J ends were trimmed by 1 base and 6 bases, with 16 bases remaining between them. CDR3 protein: CASSLSGSGFNGYTF. The CDR3 DNA reads as TGCGCCAGCAGCTTGAGCGGGAGTGGATTTAATGGCTACACCTTC.